The 24 T cell receptor beta chains presented below share a single source sample, sequenced in a study of cytomegalovirus exposure and HLA in healthy donors. Clones were read by immunoSEQ multiplex PCR, and TCRdb kept only the in-frame ones, dropping some. This sample has hundreds of thousands of clones, with 70% to 90% found just once. What was sequenced was PBMCs. The source of these receptors is a woman younger than 35 in good health and CMV-seronegative.

The rearrangement uses TRBV29-1 and TRBJ2-3; 8 bases fit TRBD2. With V trimmed by 6 bases and J by 4 bases, 9 bases remained unmatched. Germline CDR1 and CDR2: SQVTM and ANQGSEA. The CDR3 consists of 14 residues. The CDR3 region has the DNA TGCAGCGTAGTTAGCGGGAATTTGGCAGATACGCAGTATTTT. It is translated as CSVVSGNLADTQYF.

This clone is a singleton in its sample. J is TRBJ1-4 and V is TRBV13; D might be TRBD1 (5 bases). The germline V and J ends were trimmed by 2 bases and 3 bases, with 10 bases remaining between them. CDR1 and CDR2 from the germline V gene are PRHDT and FYEKMQ (reference sequence). CDR3 length: 15 residues. CDR3 nucleotide sequence: TGTGCCAGCAGCTTAAGGACGGGGGCTAATGAAAAACTGTTTTTT. Protein: CASSLRTGANEKLFF.

Only a few counts were recorded for this clone. In the same sample, other DNA sequences code for this CDR3. The genes are TRBV5-1 and TRBJ1-5; 7 positions match TRBD1. The CDR3 runs to 13 residues. Germline V gene data show CDR1 as SGHRS and CDR2 as YFSETQ. V dropped 7 bases and J dropped 1; count of bases not matched to a gene: 2. CDR3 sequence reads: CASSRGSNQPQHF. CDR3 bases: TGCGCCAGCTCCAGGGGGAGCAATCAGCCCCAGCATTTT.

V is TRBV30 and J is TRBJ1-5; no definite D call. Trimming stripped 5 bases from V and 2 bases from J, with 13 bases between. The CDR3 is made up of 14 amino acids. Per the germline V gene, CDR1 is GTSNPN and CDR2 is SVGIG (reference sequence). In DNA form, the CDR3 reads TGTGCCTGGGAGTTAGATGGGGGCAATCAGCCCCAGCATTTT. This gives the protein CAWELDGGNQPQHF.

This chain uses TRBV5-1 with TRBJ1-2; D possibly corresponds to TRBD1 (5 bases). Germline V gene sequence: CDR1 SGHRS, CDR2 YFSETQ. This CDR3 is built from 15 residues. Trimming shortened V by 4 bases and J by 4 bases, and 17 bases separated the two germline ends. This chain's CDR3 is CASSEDTAIFYGYTF. CDR3 DNA sequence: TGCGCCAGCAGCGAGGACACAGCTATCTTCTATGGCTACACCTTC.

This chain joins TRBV6-6 and TRBJ1-1, with D possibly being TRBD1 (6 bases). With 6 bases removed from V and 1 base from J, the gap between germline ends came to 15 bases. The CDR3 consists of 15 residues. CDR1 is MNHNY and CDR2 is SVGAGI in the germline V gene (reference sequence). The CDR3 DNA is TGTGCCAGCAGCACTCTAGGGGGGTCGAACACTGAAGCTTTCTTT. Amino acids: CASSTLGGSNTEAFF.

V gene TRBV7-9 combines with J gene TRBJ1-6, with D perhaps TRBD1 (5 bases). The ends were cut back, 4 bases at V and 6 bases at J, with 7 bases in the middle. The CDR3 contains 13 residues. CDR1 is SEHNR and CDR2 is FQNEAQ in the germline V gene (reference sequence). CDR3 region: CASSSDINSPLHF. Here the CDR3 DNA reads TGTGCCAGCAGCTCGGACATTAATTCACCCCTCCACTTT.

The V and J genes are TRBV10-3 and TRBJ2-2; 9 bases agree with TRBD1. Losses at the gene ends were 2 bases for V and 6 bases for J; bases not matched to a gene: 7. Germline lookup yields CDR1 ENHRY and CDR2 SYGVKD. The CDR3 totals 16 residues. The CDR3 DNA sequence: TGTGCCATCAGTGAGAACACAGGGGGCGCGTCCGGGGAGCTGTTTTTT. This sequence encodes CAISENTGGASGELFF.

The chain joins TRBV11-2 to TRBJ1-1; no reliable D call. The V and J ends lost 5 bases and 2 bases respectively, with 15 bases between them. CDR1 and CDR2 (germline): SGHAT, FQNNGV. The CDR3 contains 15 residues. CDR3 protein: CASSVADSRNTEAFF. CDR3 nucleotide sequence: TGTGCCAGCAGCGTCGCAGATTCGAGAAACACTGAAGCTTTCTTT.

This rearrangement joins TRBV28 to TRBJ2-7, with 8 bases identical to TRBD2. V lost 8 bases to trimming and J lost 0 bases; unmatched junction nucleotides: 6. The CDR3 contains 14 residues. The germline V gene encodes CDR1 MDHEN and CDR2 SYDVKM. As DNA, the CDR3 is TGTGCCAGCGTGCGAGCGGGGGTCTCCTACGAGCAGTACTTC. Translation gives CASVRAGVSYEQYF.

The chain carries TRBV5-1 and TRBJ2-7; D is possibly TRBD1 (8 bases). The CDR3 totals 15 residues. The germline V gene has CDR1 SGHRS and CDR2 YFSETQ. V lost 0 bases, J lost 6 bases, and 16 bases lay in between. Here the CDR3 reads CASSLGGGTGLEQYF. The CDR3 DNA reads as TGCGCCAGCAGCTTGGGGGGAGGGACAGGCCTCGAGCAGTACTTC.

V gene TRBV28 combines with J gene TRBJ2-7; 12 bases match TRBD2. V gave up 6 bases and J gave up 10 bases; unmatched junction bases: 13. The CDR3 loop spans 15 amino acids. Germline CDR1 MDHEN, CDR2 SYDVKM. CDR3 DNA: TGTGCCAGCAGACTAGCGGGAGGCCCACTCATTCATCAGTACTTC. Amino acid sequence: CASRLAGGPLIHQYF.

The chain combines TRBV5-1 with TRBJ2-1, with D uncertain. There are 13 residues in the CDR3. Germline values: CDR1 SGHRS, CDR2 YFSETQ. Trimming took off 5 bases at V and 8 bases at J, with 14 bases between the two ends. CDR3 sequence reads: CASSGPNLDEQFF. As DNA, the CDR3 is TGCGCCAGCAGTGGACCGAACCTCGATGAGCAGTTCTTC.

This clone was found a few times. The genes are TRBV2 and TRBJ2-7, with 7 bases that match TRBD1. Germline values: CDR1 SNHLY, CDR2 FYNNEI. This CDR3 region has 14 residues. J lost 2 bases, V lost 3 bases, and 4 bases had no gene match. CDR3 coding DNA: TGTGCCAGCAGTGATGACAGGGCAGCCTACGAGCAGTACTTC. It encodes CASSDDRAAYEQYF.

This chain links TRBV25-1 with TRBJ2-5; TRBD2 matches at 8 bases. Germline V gene data show CDR1 as MGHDK and CDR2 as SYGVNS. The CDR3 is made up of 15 amino acids. Trimming took 2 bases from V and 5 from J; bases not matched to a gene: 7. CDR3 sequence reads: CASSEPGGRRETQYF. The DNA for the CDR3 is TGTGCCAGCAGTGAACCCGGCGGGAGGCGGGAGACCCAGTACTTC.

CDR3 coding DNA: TGCGCCAGCAGCTTGGTCCCCGGACAGGGGGTCTCCGGGGAGCTGTTTTTT. Translation gives CASSLVPGQGVSGELFF. This sequence joins TRBV5-1 and TRBJ2-2; the match to TRBD1 covers 10 bases. Germline trimming cut 0 bases from V and 6 bases from J; bases unmatched to any gene: 8. Germline-derived CDR1 and CDR2 are SGHRS and YFSETQ. This CDR3 is built from 17 residues.

This sequence joins TRBV30 and TRBJ2-5; 8 positions agree with TRBD1. The germline V gene has CDR1 GTSNPN and CDR2 SVGIG (reference sequence). CDR3 length: 15 amino acids. V gave up 5 bases and J gave up 4 bases; unmatched junction bases: 12. The CDR3 DNA reads TGTGCCTGGGTGCCGGGACAGGCGGGGAGAGAGACCCAGTACTTC. Encoded protein: CAWVPGQAGRETQYF.

The V call is TRBV19, the J call TRBJ2-1, with 7 bases fitting TRBD1. Per the germline V gene, CDR1 is LNHDA and CDR2 is SQIVND (reference sequence). With 6 bases clipped from V and 10 bases from J, the junction kept 18 bases outside the gene matches. The CDR3 has 16 amino acids. DNA of the CDR3: TGTGCCAGTAGGGGACAGCCTGGGGGATCAATATCGGAGCAGTTCTTC. Translating it yields CASRGQPGGSISEQFF.

This rearrangement joins TRBV7-3 to TRBJ2-1; TRBD2 agrees at 7 bases. Unmatched junction bases numbered 0, after V lost 1 base and J lost 3 bases. Per germline, CDR1 SGHTA and CDR2 FQGTGA. This CDR3 has 14 amino acids. CDR3 nucleotide sequence: TGTGCCAGCAGCTTAAGCGGGGGCTACAATGAGCAGTTCTTC. It is translated as CASSLSGGYNEQFF.

The rearrangement links TRBV27 to TRBJ2-3, with D unclear. Germline V gene data show CDR1 as MNHEY and CDR2 as SMNVEV (reference sequence). Trimming shortened V by 1 base and J by 5 bases, and 4 bases separated the two germline ends. This CDR3 is 12 amino acids long. This CDR3 is CASSLYGDTQYF. In nucleotides, the CDR3 is TGTGCCAGCAGTTTATATGGAGATACGCAGTATTTT.

The chain carries TRBV18 and TRBJ2-6; weak D call: TRBD1 (5 bases). Germline assignment: CDR1 KGHSH and CDR2 LQKENI. The V and J ends lost 5 bases and 4 bases respectively, with 15 bases between them. The CDR3 extends over 16 amino acids. The CDR3 DNA is TGTGCCAGCTCAACTATACAGGCGCCGGGGGCCAACGTCCTGACTTTC. Encoded protein: CASSTIQAPGANVLTF.

The rearrangement uses TRBV5-1 and TRBJ2-1, with D unclear. This CDR3 comprises 12 residues. Germline V gives CDR1 SGHRS, CDR2 YFSETQ. With 4 bases removed from V and 5 bases from J, the gap between germline ends came to 7 bases. DNA for the CDR3: TGCGCCAGCAGCCTTACAAACAATGAGCAGTTCTTC. Translating it yields CASSLTNNEQFF.

In DNA, the CDR3 is TGTGCCAGCAGCACCACTAGCACCAGGGAGACCCAGTACTTC. Protein sequence: CASSTTSTRETQYF. The chain is built from TRBV11-2 and TRBJ2-5; possibly TRBD2 for D (6 bases). CDR1 and CDR2 from the germline V gene are SGHAT and FQNNGV. There are 14 residues in the CDR3. V was cut by 5 bases and J by 5 bases, with 15 bases left in between.

The V gene is TRBV5-1, the J gene TRBJ2-3, with D tentatively TRBD2 (7 bases). CDR3 length: 15 amino acids. V lost 0 bases, J lost 4 bases, and 12 bases lay in between. Germline values: CDR1 SGHRS, CDR2 YFSETQ. Here the CDR3 DNA reads TGCGCCAGCAGCTTGGAGGGGGACTACCCAGATACGCAGTATTTT. It specifies CASSLEGDYPDTQYF. The whole variable domain, remainder taken from reference TRBV5-1 and TRBJ2-3, is KAGVTQTPRYLIKTRGQQVTLSCSPISGHRSVSWYQQTPGQGLQFLFEYFSETQRNKGNFPGRFSGRQFSNSRSEMNVSTLELGDSALYLCASSLEGDYPDTQYFGPGTRLTVL.